This T cell receptor beta chain was captured by sequencing in a study of beta chain features in type 1 diabetes. Study-wide results and caveats: Shortening that was moderate but significant affected the TCRB CDR3s of Type 1 diabetes patients in all four CD4+ subsets. Insertion counts at VDJ junctions were lower in type 1 diabetes patients, who also showed more deletions there.

CD4+ cells of the naive, central memory, regulatory and stem cell-like memory types were sorted via CD45RO/CCR7/CD25/CD127/CD95/CD27. Germline V CDR1 and CDR2: LNHNV, YYDKDF (reference sequence). Trimming removed 1 base from V and 3 bases from J, with 10 bases in between. The CDR3 spans 14 residues. The investigators reverse transcribed all of the isolated RNA, so they sequenced expressed TCRB transcripts. The assay was immunoSEQ multiplex PCR, and TCRdb's table has in-frame clones only and misses some. The sample has 600,000 or so clones; over 13% are singletons. This clone turned up a few times. Its matching antigen is unknown.

The V gene is TRBV15, the J gene TRBJ2-7; TRBD2 might be the D (6 bases). Sequencing was done on a sample of naive CD4+ T cells from blood. The receptor's source is a man younger than 35 with type 1 diabetes. The CDR3 spells CATSRGGLLYEQYF. CDR3 in DNA: TGTGCCACCAGCAGAGGGGGACTCCTCTACGAGCAGTACTTC. Full variable domain (outside the CDR3, taken from reference TRBV15 and TRBJ2-7): DAMVIQNPRYQVTQFGKPVTLSCSQTLNHNVMYWYQQKSSQAPKLLFHYYDKDFNNEADTPDNFQSRRPNTSFCFLDIRSPGLGDTAMYLCATSRGGLLYEQYFGPGTRLTVT.